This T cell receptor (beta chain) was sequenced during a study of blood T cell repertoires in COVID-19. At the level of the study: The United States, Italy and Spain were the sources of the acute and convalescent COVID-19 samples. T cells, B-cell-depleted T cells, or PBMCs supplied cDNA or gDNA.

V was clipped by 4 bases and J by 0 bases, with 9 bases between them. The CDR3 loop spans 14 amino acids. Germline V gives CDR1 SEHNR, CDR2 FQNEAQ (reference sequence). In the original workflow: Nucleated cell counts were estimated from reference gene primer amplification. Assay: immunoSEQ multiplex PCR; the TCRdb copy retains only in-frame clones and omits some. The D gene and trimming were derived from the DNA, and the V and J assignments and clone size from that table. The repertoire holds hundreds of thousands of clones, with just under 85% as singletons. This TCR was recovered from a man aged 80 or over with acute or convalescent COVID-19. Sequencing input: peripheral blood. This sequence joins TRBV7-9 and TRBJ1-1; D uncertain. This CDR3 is CASSSGLLNTEAFF. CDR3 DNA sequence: TGTGCCAGCAGCTCCGGACTGCTGAACACTGAAGCTTTCTTT.